This T cell receptor beta chain is drawn from a study of shared clonotypes between healthy human individuals (dated by TCRdb to about 2020). A note on the overall study: The cohort comprised two women and a few men aged 18 to 49 years. Each donor's leukapheresis produced roughly between roughly 0.85 and 10 billion PBMCs. For each donor, three plates each were used for CD4 naive and CD4 memory, two plates were used for CD8 naive, and one plate was used for CD8 memory. Libraries were prepared and TCR repertoires were sequenced by different laboratories using diverse techniques, in order to increase sequencing depth and limit assay-specific biases. Blood TCR repertoires of roughly five healthy adults were deeply sequenced to estimate repertoire size and the extent of clonotype sharing between individuals.

V gives up 3 bases and J gives up 7 bases, and the segment between their germline ends measures 8 bases. The germline V gene provides CDR1 SGHRS and CDR2 YFSETQ. The CDR3 starts with the cysteine, ends with the phenylalanine, and has 12 residues. The DNA shown is the 36-base CDR3, in frame from base 1. As concerns this clone: Its specific antigen is unknown. Per-nucleotide qualities are absent, and no much larger clonotype sits a single base away.

The donors were healthy, HIV-negative adults who had no recently reported acute infections or vaccinations. Only Caucasian adults living in Nashville, Tennessee, USA were represented among the donors. CD4+ T cells were enriched through magnetic negative selection, after which naive cells were positively selected on CD45RA and the remaining negative fraction served as the memory subset. After blood collection by leukapheresis, PBMCs were isolated using Ficoll-Histopaque density gradient centrifugation and then cryopreserved in the vapor phase of liquid nitrogen. Analytical flow cytometry was used to check the purity and quantity of every magnetically sorted T cell population. Genomic DNA was isolated from every sorted fraction and measured by UV absorbance on a Nanodrop 2000c. Using the deep immunoSEQ assay, TCR CDR3 regions were amplified from genomic DNA by multiplex PCR. Genomic DNA extracted from each cell subset was distributed evenly over all wells of several immunoSEQ 96-well plates, and each plate served as one replicate. For sorted subsets, each replicate PCR was loaded with about 0.2 ug genomic DNA, equivalent to 25,000 to 35,000 T cell genomes. The purified libraries were quantified using a Qubit 3.0 fluorometer, sized with a Bioanalyzer 2100, and then quantified again using the KAPA Library Quantification kit. A separate single-read 150-cycle Illumina NextSeq 550 flow cell was used to sequence each immunoSEQ 96-well plate. Processing in the source paper ran as follows. The immunoSEQ output contained only junctional sequences without quality scores, so filtering could not match that applied to full-length reads. To assign V/J genes and CDR3, sequences were annotated using PyIR, a Python wrapper for IgBLAST v1.9, with IMGT germline references. Any read was removed if the V/J assignment was weak (E-value above 1e-6), the CDR3 was missing, or the read contained stop codons, out-of-frame junctions, or ambiguous translated residues. A V3J clonotype was defined by an identical inferred V gene, J gene, and CDR3 amino acid sequence. The percentage overlap between two repertoires was calculated by dividing the number of shared unique clonotypes by the size of the smaller repertoire. RTK rarefaction, the Chao1 estimator, and Recon v2.1 estimates of unobserved clonotypes were used to assess repertoire richness. For all TCRbeta clonotypes obtained by the gDNA method from a handful of donors, generation probabilities were computed with OLGA. Here the immuneACCESS table is served through TCRdb, limited to in-frame sequences with V and J called. Missing clones are a known gap in these copies; in checked studies unresolved V genes cover under half, and the rest lacks a known reason. V, J and clone size derive from that table, while D and trimming were established from the DNA sequence. For this sample the table gives around 1.5 million clones, of which around 98% were detected only once. Jointly, the top ten make up about 0.45% of the sample.

General study outcomes and caveats: Pairwise subsampling indicated that sequencing depth was expected to affect the degree of clonotype sharing among donors. Sampling was restricted to blood, and TCR repertoires in tissue are likely to differ from TCR repertoires in blood. Sharing across several donors was observed for 4.5% to 6.5% of naive CD4, under 4% of naive CD8, over 2% of memory CD4, and roughly 0.4% of memory CD8 clonotypes. The genetic and exposure-history diversity represented was limited by the small number of donors. Naive subsets generally had larger estimated clonotype richness than memory subsets did. Incomplete sequencing was indicated by rarefaction of sorted-subset datasets, despite the large sequencing depth. Higher generation probabilities were observed for clonotypes shared by all four sorted-subset donors than for non-shared clonotypes.

This chain is built from TRBV5-1 and TRBJ2-1, with the identity of the D gene unclear. The receptor was derived from a man aged 25 to 40 in good health. The sequencing sample was made of naive CD4+ T cells sorted from blood. Read against the paper, the sample's cell subset or site label means: CD45RA+ positively selected. This receptor has the CDR3 CASSSTGNEQFF. DNA sequence: TGCGCCAGCAGCTCAACGGGTAATGAGCAGTTCTTC. Supplemented by the reference TRBV5-1 and TRBJ2-1 proteins around the CDR3, the complete variable domain is KAGVTQTPRYLIKTRGQQVTLSCSPISGHRSVSWYQQTPGQGLQFLFEYFSETQRNKGNFPGRFSGRQFSNSRSEMNVSTLELGDSALYLCASSSTGNEQFFGPGTRLTVL.